This T cell receptor (beta chain) appears in the sequencing data of a study of blood T cell repertoires in COVID-19. The table came from immunoSEQ multiplex PCR; TCRdb's copy has only in-frame clones and leaves some out. The sample includes 150,000 to 200,000 clones, approximately 80% of them seen just once. The CDR3 totals 16 residues. The germline V gene encodes CDR1 LNHNV and CDR2 YYDKDF (reference sequence). Trimming removed 3 bases at V and 1 base at J, with 15 bases between. The receptor's source is a woman in her sixties or seventies with COVID-19, enrolled during active disease. Sequenced: peripheral blood. The rearrangement uses TRBV15 and TRBJ1-1, with D possibly TRBD1 on 5 matching bases. The CDR3 loop is CATSSLQGSKNTEAFF. The CDR3 coding sequence is TGTGCCACCAGCAGTCTCCAGGGATCCAAGAACACTGAAGCTTTCTTT.